The rows below give T cell receptor beta chains drawn from one sample of a study of CD8 T cells in ankylosing spondylitis. TCRdb reprocessed the 5' RACE reads via MiXCR and lists one record per CDR3 protein. This table has about 800,000 distinct CDR3 sequences, roughly 10% appearing once. Sequencing was carried out using blood, either unsorted or a sorted T cell fraction (not recorded which). Receptors were obtained from a male donor with ankylosing spondylitis. The CDR3 runs from the conserved cysteine through the conserved F or W. D genes are given only for firm matches. Clone sizes are given selectively: once, few, many, or a class where the clone is expanded.

clone size	V gene	J gene	D gene	CDR3 protein	CDR3 DNA
few	TRBV20-1	TRBJ2-5	NA	CSARDRPGHETQYF	TGCAGTGCTAGAGATCGGCCAGGGCACGAGACCCAGTACTTC
NA	TRBV20-1	TRBJ2-1	NA	CSARARVRGEQFF	TGCAGTGCTAGGGCGCGGGTTAGGGGTGAGCAGTTCTTC
few	TRBV5-6	TRBJ2-2	NA	CASSLVRPSSGELFF	TGTGCCAGCAGCTTGGTACGACCTTCAAGCGGGGAGCTGTTTTTT
NA	TRBV7-2	TRBJ2-3	NA	CASSLEVGPETQYF	TGTGCCAGCAGCTTGGAGGTGGGGCCAGAAACGCAGTATTTT
NA	TRBV6-2/TRBV6-3	TRBJ2-1	NA	CASSQRNYNEQFF	TGTGCCAGCAGTCAACGGAACTACAATGAGCAGTTCTTC
NA	TRBV6-5	TRBJ2-1	NA	CASSYGRGVLYDEQFF	TGTGCCAGCAGTTACGGTAGGGGGGTATTGTACGATGAGCAGTTCTTC
NA	TRBV7-2	TRBJ2-1	TRBD1	CASSWDRGTVEQFF	TGTGCCAGCAGCTGGGACAGGGGAACGGTTGAGCAGTTCTTC
NA	TRBV28	TRBJ1-1	NA	CASSSPGETEAFF	TGTGCCAGCAGTTCCCCAGGGGAAACTGAAGCTTTCTTT
few	TRBV5-1	TRBJ2-3	TRBD2	CASSRRGLAGVPYSTDTQYF	TGCGCCAGCAGCCGGAGAGGACTAGCGGGGGTTCCGTACAGCACAGATACGCAGTATTTT
few	TRBV4-3	TRBJ2-5	NA	CASSQYRYQETQYF	TGCGCCAGCAGCCAGTACAGATACCAAGAGACCCAGTACTTC
few	TRBV6-2/TRBV6-3	TRBJ1-5	NA	CASRGLGAVQPQHF	TGTGCCAGCAGGGGGCTGGGGGCGGTTCAGCCCCAGCATTTT
NA	TRBV9	TRBJ2-1	TRBD2	CASSVEVGGENEQFF	TGTGCCAGCAGCGTAGAAGTTGGGGGGGAGAATGAGCAGTTCTTC
NA	TRBV27	TRBJ1-2	NA	CASSRRRPSGGYTF	TGTGCCAGCAGTAGGCGACGACCCTCAGGGGGCTACACCTTC
few	TRBV6-1	TRBJ1-2	NA	CASSRTPGANYGYTF	TGTGCCAGCAGTCGGACGCCAGGGGCTAACTATGGCTACACCTTC
NA	TRBV5-6	TRBJ2-5	NA	CASSFPFPGQNQETQYF	TGTGCCAGCAGCTTTCCCTTTCCCGGACAGAACCAAGAGACCCAGTACTTC
many	TRBV7-9	TRBJ2-5	TRBD2	CASRPSGVRETQYF	TGTGCCAGCAGACCTAGCGGGGTACGGGAGACCCAGTACTTC
many	TRBV7-2	TRBJ1-2	NA	CASSSYARTVNYGYTF	TGTGCCAGCAGCTCTTACGCCCGGACAGTTAACTATGGCTACACCTTC
many	TRBV9	TRBJ2-1	TRBD2	CASSVTSGGYNEQFF	TGTGCCAGCAGCGTGACTAGCGGGGGATACAATGAGCAGTTCTTC
many	TRBV7-2	TRBJ2-7	NA	CASSLRTPYEQYF	TGTGCCAGCAGCTTACGGACACCATACGAGCAGTACTTC
few	TRBV20-1	TRBJ1-1	NA	CSARDVGGSTEAFF	TGCAGTGCTAGAGATGTGGGGGGGTCCACTGAAGCTTTCTTT
few	TRBV10-3	TRBJ2-3	NA	CAIRGYTSTDTQYF	TGTGCCATCAGAGGGTATACTAGCACAGATACGCAGTATTTT
NA	TRBV7-9	TRBJ1-1	NA	CASGRTNTEAFF	TGTGCCAGCGGTCGGACGAACACTGAAGCTTTCTTT
NA	TRBV5-1	TRBJ1-2	NA	CASSLLQGASYGYTF	TGCGCCAGCAGCTTGTTGCAGGGAGCCTCCTATGGCTACACCTTC
few	TRBV7-9	TRBJ2-1	TRBD1	CASSLGYRGSDEQFF	TGTGCCAGCAGCTTAGGTTACAGGGGGTCGGATGAGCAGTTCTTC
NA	TRBV7-2	TRBJ2-1	TRBD2	CASSASPGLAVNEQFF	TGTGCCAGCAGCGCATCTCCGGGACTAGCAGTTAATGAGCAGTTCTTC
NA	TRBV12-3/TRBV12-4	TRBJ2-2	NA	CASTSAPSTHTGELFF	TGTGCCAGCACTTCCGCCCCTAGTACTCACACCGGGGAGCTGTTTTTT
NA	TRBV5-1	TRBJ2-7	NA	CASSFTVGSSYEQYF	TGCGCCAGCAGCTTTACGGTAGGTTCCAGCTACGAGCAGTACTTC
NA	TRBV20-1	TRBJ1-4	NA	CSARKQGDGTNEKLFF	TGCAGTGCTAGGAAACAGGGCGATGGGACTAATGAAAAACTGTTTTTT
few	TRBV20-1	TRBJ1-4	NA	CSASNARGEKLFF	TGCAGTGCCTCTAACGCTCGGGGTGAAAAACTGTTTTTT
NA	TRBV7-9	TRBJ2-1	NA	CASSLNNLGYEQFF	TGTGCCAGCAGCTTAAATAACCTCGGGTATGAGCAGTTCTTC
NA	TRBV6-2/TRBV6-3	TRBJ1-1	NA	CASRRAAGATEAFF	TGTGCCAGCAGGAGGGCAGCTGGGGCCACTGAAGCTTTCTTT
many	TRBV7-2	TRBJ2-1	TRBD2	CASSLAASGRNEQFF	TGTGCCAGCAGCTTAGCGGCTAGCGGGAGAAATGAGCAGTTCTTC
few	TRBV20-1	TRBJ2-7	TRBD2	CSASTSGGLFYEQYF	TGCAGTGCTAGTACTAGCGGGGGCCTTTTCTACGAGCAGTACTTC
NA	TRBV5-1	TRBJ2-1	TRBD2	CASSMTSGGLNEQFF	TGCGCCAGCAGCATGACTAGCGGGGGATTAAATGAGCAGTTCTTC
few	TRBV5-6	TRBJ2-7	NA	CASSLWGADEQYF	TGTGCCAGCAGCTTGTGGGGCGCGGACGAGCAGTACTTC
once	TRBV20-1	TRBJ2-1	NA	CSASPGTLRGEQFF	TGCAGTGCTAGCCCCGGAACTCTCCGAGGGGAGCAGTTCTTC
few	TRBV4-1	TRBJ1-4	NA	CASSPEGFLRATNEKLFF	TGCGCCAGCAGCCCCGAGGGGTTCCTTAGAGCAACTAATGAAAAACTGTTTTTT
few	TRBV20-1	TRBJ2-3	TRBD1	CSASSGGRADTQYF	TGCAGTGCTAGCTCAGGGGGCAGGGCGGATACGCAGTATTTT
few	TRBV18	TRBJ2-3	NA	CASSPLQGSTDTQYF	TGTGCCAGCTCACCACTACAGGGATCGACAGATACGCAGTATTTT
few	TRBV20-1	TRBJ2-5	TRBD2	CSARTSGAPKETQYF	TGCAGTGCTAGGACTAGCGGGGCGCCTAAAGAGACCCAGTACTTC
few	TRBV29-1	TRBJ1-2	TRBD1	CSVRPLGQGYNSYTF	TGCAGCGTCCGACCATTAGGACAGGGGTATAATAGCTACACCTTC
few	TRBV20-1	TRBJ1-3	TRBD1	CSARRDRAGNTIYF	TGCAGTGCTAGACGAGACAGGGCTGGAAACACCATATATTTT
many	TRBV12-3/TRBV12-4	TRBJ2-5	TRBD1	CASSSGQGRQETQYF	TGTGCCAGCAGTTCTGGACAGGGTCGACAAGAGACCCAGTACTTC
NA	TRBV6-1	TRBJ2-7	NA	CASSEQATSYEQYF	TGTGCCAGCAGTGAACAGGCCACCTCCTACGAGCAGTACTTC
NA	TRBV4-2	TRBJ2-7	NA	CASSQEGVAYEQYF	TGTGCCAGCAGCCAAGAAGGGGTGGCCTACGAGCAGTACTTC
NA	TRBV6-1	TRBJ1-5	NA	CASSHDGNQPQHF	TGTGCCAGCAGCCACGACGGCAATCAGCCCCAGCATTTT
many	TRBV5-6	TRBJ2-2	NA	CASSLWIMGRVTGELFF	TGTGCCAGCAGCTTGTGGATAATGGGGCGCGTCACCGGGGAGCTGTTTTTT
NA	TRBV10-3	TRBJ1-2	NA	CAISLARDGYTF	TGTGCCATCAGCCTCGCAAGGGACGGCTACACCTTC
NA	TRBV20-1	TRBJ1-1	NA	CSARDQGYSLGRTRAFF	TGCAGTGCTAGAGATCAGGGGTACAGTCTGGGGAGGACTAGAGCTTTCTTT
few	TRBV20-1	TRBJ2-5	NA	CSAIKGQETQYF	TGCAGTGCTATCAAGGGGCAAGAGACCCAGTACTTC
few	TRBV7-2	TRBJ1-5	TRBD1	CASSLGRHRDRGLLSNQPQHF	TGTGCCAGCAGCTTAGGGCGGCACCGGGACAGGGGGCTTCTTAGCAATCAGCCCCAGCATTTT
NA	TRBV7-3	TRBJ2-1	TRBD2	CASSLMAGGQGEQFF	TGTGCCAGCAGCTTAATGGCGGGGGGGCAGGGTGAGCAGTTCTTC
few	TRBV29-1	TRBJ2-5	NA	CSVEGRGGETQYF	TGCAGCGTTGAGGGTAGAGGTGGAGAGACCCAGTACTTC
few	TRBV29-1	TRBJ1-5	NA	CSVGVGLNQPQHF	TGCAGCGTTGGCGTGGGGCTAAATCAGCCCCAGCATTTT
many	TRBV5-1	TRBJ2-3	TRBD2	CASSIGLAGSTDTQYF	TGCGCCAGCAGCATTGGACTAGCGGGGAGCACAGATACGCAGTATTTT
few	TRBV6-1	TRBJ1-3	NA	CASRDQGVGGNTIYF	TGTGCCAGCAGGGACCAGGGAGTTGGCGGAAACACCATATATTTT
many	TRBV24-1	TRBJ2-2	TRBD1	CATRPNAGTGGKAGELFF	TGTGCCACCAGGCCAAACGCCGGGACAGGGGGCAAGGCCGGGGAGCTGTTTTTT
few	TRBV11-2	TRBJ2-7	NA	CASSFGVGRGPYEQYF	TGTGCCAGCAGCTTCGGAGTTGGCAGGGGTCCCTACGAGCAGTACTTC